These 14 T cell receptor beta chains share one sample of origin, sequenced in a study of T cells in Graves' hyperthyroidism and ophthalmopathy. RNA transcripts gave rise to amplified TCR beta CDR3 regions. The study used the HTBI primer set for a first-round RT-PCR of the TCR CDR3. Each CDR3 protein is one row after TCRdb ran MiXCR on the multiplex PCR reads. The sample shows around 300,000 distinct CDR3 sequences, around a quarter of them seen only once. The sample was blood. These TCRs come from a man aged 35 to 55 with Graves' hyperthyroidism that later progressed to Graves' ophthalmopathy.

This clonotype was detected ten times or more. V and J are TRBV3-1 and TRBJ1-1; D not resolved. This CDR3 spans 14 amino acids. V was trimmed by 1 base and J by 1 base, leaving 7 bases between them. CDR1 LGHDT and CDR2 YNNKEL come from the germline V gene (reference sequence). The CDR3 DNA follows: TGTGCCAGCAGCCAAGTCTCAGGGAACACTGAAGCTTTCTTT. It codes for CASSQVSGNTEAFF.

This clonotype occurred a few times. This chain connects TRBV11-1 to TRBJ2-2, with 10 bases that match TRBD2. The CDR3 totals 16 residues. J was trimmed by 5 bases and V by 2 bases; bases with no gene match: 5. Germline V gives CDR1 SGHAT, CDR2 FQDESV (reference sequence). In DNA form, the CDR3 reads TGTGCCAGCAGCTTACAACTAGCGGGAAGAACCGGGGAGCTGTTTTTT. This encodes CASSLQLAGRTGELFF.

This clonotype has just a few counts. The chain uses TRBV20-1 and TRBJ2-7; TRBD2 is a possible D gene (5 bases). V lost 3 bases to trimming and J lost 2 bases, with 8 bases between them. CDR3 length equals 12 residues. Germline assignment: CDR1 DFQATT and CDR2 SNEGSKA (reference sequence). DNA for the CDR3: TGCAGTGCTAGCGGGATTACCTACGAGCAGTACTTC. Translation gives CSASGITYEQYF.

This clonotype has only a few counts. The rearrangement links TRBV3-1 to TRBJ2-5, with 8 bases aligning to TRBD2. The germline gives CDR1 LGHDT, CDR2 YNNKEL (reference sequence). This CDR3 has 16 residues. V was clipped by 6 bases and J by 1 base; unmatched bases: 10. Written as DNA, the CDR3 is TGTGCCAGCAGAACTCTAGCGGGCGACCTCCAAGAGACCCAGTACTTC. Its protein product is CASRTLAGDLQETQYF.

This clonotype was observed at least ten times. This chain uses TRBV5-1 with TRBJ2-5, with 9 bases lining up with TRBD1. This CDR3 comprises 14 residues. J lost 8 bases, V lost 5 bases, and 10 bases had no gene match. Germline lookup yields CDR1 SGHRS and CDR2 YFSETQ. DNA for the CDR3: TGCGCCAGCAGGCATGGACAGGGGAGGGATACCCAGTACTTC. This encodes CASRHGQGRDTQYF.

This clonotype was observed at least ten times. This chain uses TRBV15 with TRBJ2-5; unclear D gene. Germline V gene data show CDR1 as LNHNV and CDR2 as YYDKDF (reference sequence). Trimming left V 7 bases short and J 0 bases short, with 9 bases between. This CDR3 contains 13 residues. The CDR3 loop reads CATTPANQETQYF. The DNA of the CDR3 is TGTGCCACCACCCCGGCGAACCAAGAGACCCAGTACTTC.

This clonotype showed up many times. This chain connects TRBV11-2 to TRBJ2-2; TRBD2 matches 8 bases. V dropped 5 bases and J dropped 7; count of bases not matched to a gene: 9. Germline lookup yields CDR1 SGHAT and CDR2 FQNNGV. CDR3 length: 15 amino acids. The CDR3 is CASSRGTRGVGELFF. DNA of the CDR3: TGTGCCAGCAGCCGAGGGACTAGGGGTGTCGGGGAGCTGTTTTTT.

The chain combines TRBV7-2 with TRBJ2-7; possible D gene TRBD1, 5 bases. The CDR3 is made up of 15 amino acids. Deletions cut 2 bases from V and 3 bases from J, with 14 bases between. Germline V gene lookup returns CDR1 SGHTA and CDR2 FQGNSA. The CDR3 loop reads CASSLQGSVGYEQYF. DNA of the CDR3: TGTGCCAGCAGCTTACAGGGCTCAGTTGGCTACGAGCAGTACTTC.

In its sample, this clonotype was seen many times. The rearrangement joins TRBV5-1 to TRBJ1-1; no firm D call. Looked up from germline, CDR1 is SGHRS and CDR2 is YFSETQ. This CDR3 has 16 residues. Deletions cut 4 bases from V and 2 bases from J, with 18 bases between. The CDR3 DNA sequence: TGCGCCAGCAGCCCCGAGACACCAAGCCAAAACACTGAAGCTTTCTTT. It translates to CASSPETPSQNTEAFF.

The CDR3 DNA is TGTGCCAGCAAGGATCGGCGAGAGCAGTACTTC. Its protein product is CASKDRREQYF. V and J are TRBV6-4 and TRBJ2-7; D is uncertain. The CDR3 runs to 11 residues. The V and J ends lost 7 bases and 7 bases respectively, with 11 bases between them. Germline CDR1 MRHNA, CDR2 SNTAGT.

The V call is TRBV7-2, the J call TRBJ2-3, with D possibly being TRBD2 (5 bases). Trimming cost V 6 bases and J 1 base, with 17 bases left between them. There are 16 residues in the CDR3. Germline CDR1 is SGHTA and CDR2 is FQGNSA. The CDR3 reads CASSSGALAGTDTQYF. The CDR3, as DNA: TGTGCCAGCAGTTCCGGTGCGCTAGCAGGCACAGATACGCAGTATTTT. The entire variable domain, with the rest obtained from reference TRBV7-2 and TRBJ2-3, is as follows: GAGVSQSPSNKVTEKGKDVELRCDPISGHTALYWYRQSLGQGLEFLIYFQGNSAPDKSGLPSDRFSAERTGGSVSTLTIQRTQQEDSAVYLCASSSGALAGTDTQYFGPGTRLTVL.

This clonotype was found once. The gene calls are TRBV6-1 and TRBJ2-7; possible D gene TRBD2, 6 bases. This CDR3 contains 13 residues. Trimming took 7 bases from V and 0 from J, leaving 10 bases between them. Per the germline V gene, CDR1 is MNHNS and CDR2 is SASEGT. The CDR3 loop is CASNSGSSYEQYF. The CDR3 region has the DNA TGTGCCAGCAACAGCGGGTCCTCCTACGAGCAGTACTTC.

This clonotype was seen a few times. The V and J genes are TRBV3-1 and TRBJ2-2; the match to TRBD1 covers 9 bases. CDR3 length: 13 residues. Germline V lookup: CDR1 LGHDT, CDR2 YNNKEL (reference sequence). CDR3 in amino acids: CAADRGGTGELFF. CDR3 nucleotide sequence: TGTGCAGCGGACAGGGGAGGCACCGGGGAGCTGTTTTTT.

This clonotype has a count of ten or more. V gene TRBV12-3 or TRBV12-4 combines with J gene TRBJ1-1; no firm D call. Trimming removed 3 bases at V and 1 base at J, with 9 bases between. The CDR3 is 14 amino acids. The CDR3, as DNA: TGTGCCAGCAGTTTTTGGGGTAGGAACACTGAAGCTTTCTTT. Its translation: CASSFWGRNTEAFF.